The 28 T cell receptor beta chains reported below all come from one sample, sequenced in a study of blood T cell repertoires in COVID-19 (dated by TCRdb to the early 2020s). Library prep was done by the immunoSEQ multiplex PCR assay. TCRdb limited this immuneACCESS table to in-frame rearrangements with V and J called. A share of clones is missing; checked studies link under half to unresolved V genes, and the rest is unexplained. Counted in this sample were 150,000 to 200,000 clones; more than 75% of them appeared once. Approximately 6% of the sample is taken by the ten largest. The specimen was peripheral blood. The receptors originated from a man aged 35 to 55 with active or convalescent COVID-19.

The chain is built from TRBV11-2 and TRBJ1-2; D is unclear. Trimming cost V 5 bases and J 2 bases, with 6 bases left between them. The length of the CDR3 is 12 residues. Germline CDR1 is SGHAT and CDR2 is FQNNGV. As DNA, the CDR3 is TGTGCCAGCAGCGGGCCAAACTATGGCTACACCTTC. Translation gives CASSGPNYGYTF.

This clone was counted a single time. This chain joins TRBV5-5 and TRBJ1-1; 8 nucleotides align to TRBD1. Germline V gene sequence: CDR1 SGHKS, CDR2 YYEKEE (reference sequence). V lost 4 bases, J lost 0 bases, and 11 bases stayed unmatched. This CDR3 comprises 17 residues. Written as DNA, the CDR3 is TGTGCCAGCAGCGTGATCGACAGGGGAGTCATGAACACTGAAGCTTTCTTT. Protein product: CASSVIDRGVMNTEAFF.

This clone was counted only a few times. A junction boundary mismatches the germline segment, possibly from a read error. The chain has TRBV7-7 and TRBJ2-7; 9 bases align to TRBD2. Germline V lookup: CDR1 SSHAT, CDR2 FNYEAQ (reference sequence). The CDR3 covers 14 residues. Written as DNA, the CDR3 is TGTGCTAGCAGCATAGACGGCGGGAGGGGTGAGCAGTACTTC. Translation gives CASSIDGGRGEQYF.

This clone was seen only a few times. The chain uses TRBV5-5 and TRBJ1-5; the match to TRBD1 covers 8 bases. The CDR3 length is 16 residues. J gave up 4 bases and V 4 bases, and 10 bases lay outside the gene matches. CDR1 is SGHKS, CDR2 YYEKEE, per germline (reference sequence). CDR3 coding DNA: TGTGCCAGCAGCCCTGGGACAGGTGGTCTTAATCAGCCCCAGCATTTT. This sequence encodes CASSPGTGGLNQPQHF.

The chain carries TRBV5-1 and TRBJ1-5; no clear D. CDR1 and CDR2 from the germline V gene are SGHRS and YFSETQ. The CDR3 consists of 15 residues. Trimming left V 0 bases short and J 0 bases short, with 7 bases between. The CDR3 coding sequence is TGCGCCAGCAGCTTGGACAATTATAGCAATCAGCCCCAGCATTTT. Translating gives CASSLDNYSNQPQHF.

The chain combines TRBV27 with TRBJ1-5, with D perhaps TRBD1 (5 bases). The CDR3 consists of 14 residues. Per the germline V gene, CDR1 is MNHEY and CDR2 is SMNVEV (reference sequence). V shed 5 bases and J shed 6 bases, with 14 bases lying between them. In DNA, the CDR3 is TGTGCCAGCAGTCCCACGGGGGGTGCTCAGCCCCAGCATTTT. Translating gives CASSPTGGAQPQHF.

V and J are TRBV19 and TRBJ2-7, with D possibly being TRBD1 (6 bases). From germline, CDR1 is LNHDA and CDR2 SQIVND (reference sequence). This CDR3 has 13 amino acids. Trimming stripped 5 bases from V and 4 bases from J, with 12 bases between. The CDR3 loop is CASSLDSQYEQYF. As DNA, the CDR3 is TGTGCCAGTAGTCTGGACAGTCAATACGAGCAGTACTTC.

This clone was seen only a few times. V gene TRBV30 combines with J gene TRBJ1-6; a weak D match, TRBD1 (5 bases). This CDR3 is built from 15 residues. Germline CDR1 GTSNPN, CDR2 SVGIG (reference sequence). V shed 4 bases and J shed 5 bases, with 15 bases lying between them. The CDR3 spells CAWKAIGANNSPLHF. DNA of the CDR3: TGTGCCTGGAAAGCAATTGGGGCTAATAATTCACCCCTCCACTTT. Full variable domain (remainder filled in from reference TRBV30 and TRBJ1-6): SQTIHQWPATLVQPVGSPLSLECTVEGTSNPNLYWYRQAAGRGLQLLFYSVGIGQISSEVPQNLSASRPQDRQFILSSKKLLLSDSGFYLCAWKAIGANNSPLHFGNGTRLTVT.

This chain joins TRBV2 and TRBJ1-1; possible D gene TRBD1, 5 bases. The CDR3 is 14 amino acids. Germline V gene sequence: CDR1 SNHLY, CDR2 FYNNEI. V gave up 7 bases and J gave up 5 bases, with 17 bases separating them. CDR3 sequence reads: CASIQDGGATEAFF. The CDR3 DNA reads TGTGCCAGCATACAGGACGGTGGCGCGACTGAAGCTTTCTTT.

V and J are TRBV5-1 and TRBJ2-3, with TRBD2 matching 11 bases. With V trimmed by 2 bases and J by 5 bases, 16 bases remained unmatched. Germline V gene data show CDR1 as SGHRS and CDR2 as YFSETQ. CDR3 length: 19 amino acids. The CDR3 loop is CASSFDERIAGGPRDTQYF. The DNA for the CDR3 is TGCGCCAGCAGCTTCGACGAGAGGATAGCGGGAGGGCCGAGAGATACGCAGTATTTT.

This chain links TRBV5-1 with TRBJ1-1; D is unclear. CDR1 and CDR2 from the germline V gene are SGHRS and YFSETQ. The CDR3 runs to 11 residues. Between the trimmed V and J ends, which lost 7 bases and 4 bases, there was a span of 8 bases. The CDR3 bases are TGCGCCAGCTGGGCGGGCACTGAAGCTTTCTTT. Its translation: CASWAGTEAFF.

The rearrangement joins TRBV25-1 to TRBJ1-5; 8 bases line up with TRBD1. The germline gives CDR1 MGHDK, CDR2 SYGVNS. This CDR3 contains 15 residues. The ends lost 8 bases at V and 5 bases at J; junction bases unmatched: 11. CDR3 nucleotides: TGTGCCAGCGCCCAGACAGGGGTCGACGATCAGCCCCAGCATTTT. Amino acid sequence: CASAQTGVDDQPQHF.

A single count supports this clone. J is TRBJ2-7 and V is TRBV28; 9 nucleotides match TRBD1. Germline CDR1 is MDHEN and CDR2 is SYDVKM. V gave up 5 bases and J gave up 2 bases; unmatched junction bases: 7. The CDR3 extends over 15 amino acids. Here the CDR3 reads CASSAWTGDPYEQYF. The DNA of the CDR3 is TGTGCCAGCAGTGCTTGGACAGGGGATCCCTACGAGCAGTACTTC.

The chain carries TRBV5-6 and TRBJ2-7, with a possible D match to TRBD2 (8 bases). V gave up 4 bases and J gave up 5 bases, with 28 bases separating them. CDR1 and CDR2 from the germline V gene are SGHDT and YYEEEE. This CDR3 region has 18 residues. Here the CDR3 DNA reads TGTGCCAGCAGCCCGCCCGGGGGGGGAGAACAGGGGCGCGACGAGCAGTACTTC. This sequence encodes CASSPPGGGEQGRDEQYF.

This clone was seen more than once but under ten times. V and J are TRBV14 and TRBJ2-7, with a weak D call TRBD1 (6 bases). Trimming shortened V by 0 bases and J by 7 bases, and 13 bases separated the two germline ends. The CDR3 consists of 14 residues. Germline V CDR1 and CDR2: SGHDN, FVKESK. The CDR3 region is CASSQDLRGGEQYF. Written as DNA, the CDR3 is TGTGCCAGCAGCCAAGATCTCAGGGGCGGTGAGCAGTACTTC.

V is TRBV5-4 and J is TRBJ2-1; 9 bases match TRBD2. This CDR3 region has 15 residues. V lost 1 base to trimming and J lost 5 bases; unmatched junction nucleotides: 4. The V gene's germline CDR1 is SGHNT and CDR2 YYREEE (reference sequence). The CDR3 nucleotides are TGTGCCAGCAGCTTGCCTAGCGGGAACAACAATGAGCAGTTCTTC. Its translation: CASSLPSGNNNEQFF.

This clone was counted at least ten times. The chain links TRBV15 to TRBJ1-5, with D perhaps TRBD1 (6 bases). The CDR3 contains 15 residues. V dropped 2 bases and J dropped 2 bases, with 10 bases sitting between them. Germline V CDR1 and CDR2: LNHNV, YYDKDF (reference sequence). CDR3 DNA: TGTGCCACCAGCAGAAGCGCAGGGGGCAATCAGCCCCAGCATTTT. Translated, it gives CATSRSAGGNQPQHF.

The chain couples TRBV7-2 to TRBJ2-7, with TRBD1 matching 9 bases. CDR1 and CDR2 (germline): SGHTA, FQGNSA. The CDR3 has 14 residues. V gave up 4 bases and J gave up 7 bases; unmatched junction bases: 8. The CDR3 coding sequence is TGTGCCAGCAGCTCGGGACAGGGAGTGGGAGAGCAGTACTTC. Protein sequence: CASSSGQGVGEQYF.

This chain connects TRBV24-1 to TRBJ1-1; 9 nucleotides match TRBD1. The CDR3 consists of 14 residues. Per germline, CDR1 KGHDR and CDR2 SFDVKD. The junction had 5 bases not matched to a gene; V was cut back by 4 bases and J by 6 bases. DNA of the CDR3: TGTGCCACCAGTGACCCGGGGACAGGGCCTGAAGCTTTCTTT. This gives the protein CATSDPGTGPEAFF.

Written as DNA, the CDR3 is TGTGCCTACTTTGGAGACAGATCCTATCAGCCCCAGCATTTT. Residues: CAYFGDRSYQPQHF. The chain carries TRBV24-1 and TRBJ1-5; tentatively, D is TRBD1 (5 bases). The length of the CDR3 is 14 residues. CDR1 and CDR2 from the germline V gene are KGHDR and SFDVKD. The V end lost 12 bases, the J end lost 5 bases, and 19 bases lay between the germline ends.

The rearrangement uses TRBV9 and TRBJ2-5; TRBD2 matches at 7 bases. The junction had 7 bases not matched to a gene; V was cut back by 3 bases and J by 5 bases. CDR1 SGDLS and CDR2 YYNGEE come from the germline V gene. CDR3 size: 14 residues. CDR3 amino acids: CASSAAGLGETQYF. The CDR3 DNA is TGTGCCAGCAGCGCAGCGGGGCTAGGGGAGACCCAGTACTTC.

The chain recombines TRBV3-1 (or the pseudogene TRBV3-2) with TRBJ1-5, with 9 bases lining up with TRBD1. This CDR3 has 15 amino acids. J was trimmed by 1 base and V by 8 bases; bases with no gene match: 6. Germline-derived CDR1 and CDR2 are LGHDT and YNNKEL (reference sequence). CDR3: CASCSGTGSNQPQHF. CDR3 sequence (DNA): TGTGCCAGCTGCTCCGGGACAGGGAGCAATCAGCCCCAGCATTTT.

The chain couples TRBV19 to TRBJ2-5, with TRBD1 matching 9 bases. The CDR3 covers 16 residues. CDR1 is LNHDA and CDR2 is SQIVND in the germline V gene (reference sequence). Losses at the gene ends were 5 bases for V and 3 bases for J; bases not matched to a gene: 10. DNA for the CDR3: TGTGCCAGTAGTGTCCGACAGGGGGGCGGCAAAGAGACCCAGTACTTC. It yields the protein CASSVRQGGGKETQYF.

The chain has TRBV15 and TRBJ2-1, with 7 nucleotides matching TRBD1. Germline loops: CDR1 LNHNV, CDR2 YYDKDF (reference sequence). CDR3 length: 15 residues. Trimming took 0 bases from V and 6 from J; bases not matched to a gene: 5. The CDR3 here is CATSRDSYRGNEQFF. In DNA form, the CDR3 reads TGTGCCACCAGCAGAGACTCCTACAGGGGCAATGAGCAGTTCTTC.

This clone was recorded only once. The chain has TRBV7-9 and TRBJ1-6; maybe TRBD1 (6 bases). The CDR3 totals 14 residues. The V and J ends lost 5 bases and 4 bases respectively, with 9 bases between them. Per germline, CDR1 SEHNR and CDR2 FQNEAQ (reference sequence). CDR3 nucleotides: TGTGCCAGCAGCGCAACAGGGTATAATTCACCCCTCCACTTT. This translates into CASSATGYNSPLHF.

The J gene is TRBJ2-1, the V gene TRBV27, with 7 bases lining up with TRBD1. The CDR3 loop spans 12 amino acids. Trimming took 6 bases from V and 6 from J; bases not matched to a gene: 2. CDR1 MNHEY and CDR2 SMNVEV come from the germline V gene (reference sequence). The CDR3, as DNA: TGTGCCAGCAGCCACAGGGGCAATGAGCAGTTCTTC. Translating it yields CASSHRGNEQFF.

The chain couples TRBV3-1 (or the pseudogene TRBV3-2) to TRBJ1-2; no definite D call. This CDR3 is built from 13 residues. Trimming stripped 1 base from V and 5 bases from J, with 8 bases between. Germline V gives CDR1 LGHDT, CDR2 YNNKEL (reference sequence). The CDR3 nucleotides read TGTGCCAGCAGCCAAGTACGGGAATATGGCTACACCTTC. Translated, it gives CASSQVREYGYTF.

This chain uses TRBV10-3 with TRBJ1-5; perhaps TRBD1 as D (5 bases). Trimming pared 3 bases from V and 8 bases from J, leaving 20 bases between. The CDR3 has 16 amino acids. Germline V gene data show CDR1 as ENHRY and CDR2 as SYGVKD. CDR3 residues: CAISDKVGEGGKPQHF. The DNA of the CDR3 is TGTGCCATCAGTGATAAGGTAGGGGAGGGCGGGAAGCCCCAGCATTTT.